The clone carrying this T cell receptor (beta chain) was counted many times. Authors' analysis steps: In papillary thyroid cancer, a distant-metastasis classifier was built using CDR3 differences across clinicopathological groups. TCRdb ran MiXCR on the PCR reads. The V and J calls shown here were made by TCRdb, not taken from the authors' results. The table has about 59,000 clones, around 16% seen once. The V segment lost 4 bases and the J segment 6 bases; nucleotides outside the gene matches: 11. CDR1 and CDR2 (germline): LGHNT, FRNRAP. The CDR3 is 17 amino acids. The data were obtained in a study of metastatic and nonmetastatic thyroid tumors. Prior to thyroid surgery, none of the patients had received any treatment.

Sample: blood. The clonotype comes from a male donor with papillary thyroid cancer or a benign thyroid nodule (not recorded which). Some clones in this sample may be carry-over from other donors' samples. The genes are TRBV12-5 and TRBJ2-2; 10 positions match TRBD2. CDR3 sequence: CASGSPASGSFPGELFF. CDR3 DNA sequence: TGTGCTAGTGGTTCCCCCGCTAGCGGGAGTTTCCCCGGGGAGCTGTTTTTT.